The clone carrying this T cell receptor beta chain has just a few counts. These data are taken from a study of T cells in Graves' hyperthyroidism and ophthalmopathy. Study-wide context: The initial diagnosis was the point when peripheral blood was collected, ahead of any treatment.

This CDR3 spans 16 amino acids. The V gene end was trimmed by 2 bases and the J gene end by 4 bases; junction bases not matched to a gene: 7. Germline V lookup: CDR1 MNHNS, CDR2 SASEGT. The TCR beta CDR3 regions underwent amplification using RNA transcripts as the source. Carried out on the TCR CDR3, a first-round RT-PCR used the HTBI primer set. TCRdb recomputed calls from the multiplex PCR reads with MiXCR, one row per CDR3 protein. This repertoire shows about 400,000 distinct CDR3 sequences, more than 12% found once; its top ten account for 30% to 35%. Graves' hyperthyroidism showing no ophthalmopathy progression within 18 months was considered stable. Used for diagnoses were clinical symptoms, serum thyroxine and TRAb, thyroid ultrasound and orbital computed tomography. The PBMCs had their origin in around 9.1 ml of fresh peripheral blood.

V usage is TRBV6-1 and J usage is TRBJ2-3; 9 nucleotides line up with TRBD2. The source is a woman aged 30 to 39 with Graves' hyperthyroidism. Sequencing input: blood. CDR3 nucleotides: TGTGCCAGCAGTGAAAGCCTAGCGGGAAGCTCAGATACGCAGTATTTT. Protein sequence: CASSESLAGSSDTQYF.